The 30 T cell receptor beta chains listed next were all sequenced from one sample in a study of T-cell reconstitution after alpha-beta-depleted transplantation in children. Unique molecular identifiers were incorporated into the prepared TCRbeta library. TCRdb ran MiXCR on the PCR reads and lists one entry per CDR3 protein. The data show around 960,000 distinct CDR3 sequences, roughly 31% seen once. Sequences were derived from PBMCs, mostly from graft donor cells, sampled 360 days after TCRalphabeta/CD19-depleted stem cell transplant. The receptors here all came from a boy under three years old who had a stem cell transplant for SCID, so the T cells may come from the graft donor.

This clonotype was seen only a few times. This chain joins TRBV7-2 and TRBJ2-1, with 11 nucleotides matching TRBD1. The CDR3 has 13 amino acids. The V and J ends lost 3 bases and 9 bases, in that order; junction bases with no gene match: 1. The germline gives CDR1 SGHTA, CDR2 FQGNSA. The CDR3 sequence: CASSLDRGREQFF. In nucleotides, the CDR3 is TGTGCCAGCAGCTTGGACAGGGGGCGTGAGCAGTTCTTC.

This clonotype was detected a few times. This sequence joins TRBV5-1 and TRBJ2-7; TRBD1 matches at 7 bases. CDR1 and CDR2 from the germline V gene are SGHRS and YFSETQ. The V segment lost 4 bases and the J segment 0 bases; nucleotides outside the gene matches: 7. The CDR3 sequence is 15 residues long. The chain's CDR3 is CASSRIGTASYEQYF. CDR3 bases: TGCGCCAGCAGCCGGATCGGGACAGCCTCCTACGAGCAGTACTTC.

The chain's CDR3 is CASSTDYPPYEQYF. CDR3 nucleotides: TGTGCCAGCAGCACAGACTATCCCCCCTACGAGCAGTACTTC. V usage is TRBV7-8 and J usage is TRBJ2-7, with D tentatively TRBD2 (5 bases). Looked up from germline, CDR1 is SGHVS and CDR2 is FQNEAQ. This CDR3 contains 14 residues. With 5 bases removed from V and 2 bases from J, the gap between germline ends came to 13 bases.

This clonotype was seen only once. V and J are TRBV29-1 and TRBJ2-7; either TRBD1 or TRBD2 may fit D (5 bases each). The CDR3 has 16 amino acids. Deletions cut 6 bases from V and 0 bases from J, with 21 bases between. In germline, CDR1 is SQVTM, CDR2 ANQGSEA. The CDR3 bases are TGCAGCGTGGCTGGTGGGGACCCGACGGTCTCCTACGAGCAGTACTTC. Protein sequence: CSVAGGDPTVSYEQYF.

In its sample, this clonotype was seen a few times. This chain connects TRBV27 to TRBJ2-3; D perhaps matches TRBD1 (5 bases). The CDR3 runs 15 residues. Looked up from germline, CDR1 is MNHEY and CDR2 is SMNVEV (reference sequence). V was shortened by 5 bases and J by 4 bases, with 16 bases between the two germline ends. The CDR3 spells CASSTTAFGADTQYF. The CDR3 DNA follows: TGTGCCAGCAGTACGACAGCGTTTGGGGCAGATACGCAGTATTTT.

The gene calls are TRBV28 and TRBJ2-1, with D perhaps matching TRBD1 or TRBD2 (5 bases each). V lost 3 bases, J lost 6 bases, and 9 bases lay in between. CDR1 is MDHEN and CDR2 is SYDVKM in the germline V gene. The CDR3 runs to 13 residues. The CDR3 here is CASSLGPTNEQFF. The CDR3 DNA follows: TGTGCCAGCAGTTTGGGACCTACCAATGAGCAGTTCTTC.

This clonotype was observed a single time. The chain couples TRBV28 to TRBJ1-1, with D unclear. V lost 3 bases and J 0 bases, leaving 8 bases between the germline ends. The CDR3 has 14 residues. CDR1 is MDHEN and CDR2 is SYDVKM in the germline V gene. CDR3 residues: CASSFLRVNTEAFF. CDR3 in DNA: TGTGCCAGCAGTTTTTTGAGGGTGAACACTGAAGCTTTCTTT.

The rearrangement uses TRBV28 and TRBJ2-7; D tentatively reads TRBD1 or TRBD2 (5 bases each). V was pared by 5 bases and J by 2 bases, with 16 bases between. Germline CDR1 is MDHEN and CDR2 is SYDVKM. The CDR3 length is 15 residues. The CDR3 protein is CASSIKGRPTYEQYF. CDR3 bases: TGTGCCAGCAGTATTAAGGGACGCCCTACCTACGAGCAGTACTTC.

This clonotype was picked up a small number of times. The J gene is TRBJ1-1, the V gene TRBV29-1, with no clear D. Germline assignment: CDR1 SQVTM and CDR2 ANQGSEA. V was pared by 1 base and J by 0 bases, with 6 bases between. The CDR3 is 13 amino acids. CDR3 nucleotide sequence: TGCAGCGTTGAAGTACGATTGAACACTGAAGCTTTCTTT. This encodes CSVEVRLNTEAFF. Full variable domain (missing parts from reference TRBV29-1 and TRBJ1-1): SAVISQKPSRDICQRGTSLTIQCQVDSQVTMMFWYRQQPGQSLTLIATANQGSEATYESGFVIDKFPISRPNLTFSTLTVSNMSPEDSSIYLCSVEVRLNTEAFFGQGTRLTVV.

This chain joins TRBV7-8 and TRBJ2-2, with 7 positions matching TRBD2. V lost 4 bases and J lost 7; bases outside the gene matches: 3. Germline V gene data show CDR1 as SGHVS and CDR2 as FQNEAQ. This CDR3 contains 13 residues. CDR3 nucleotide sequence: TGTGCCAGCAGCTGGGGGGGAAGCGGGGAGCTGTTTTTT. Its protein product is CASSWGGSGELFF.

This sequence joins TRBV20-1 and TRBJ2-1; 11 bases match TRBD2. Germline values: CDR1 DFQATT, CDR2 SNEGSKA (reference sequence). This CDR3 spans 17 amino acids. V lost 1 base to trimming and J lost 2 bases; unmatched junction nucleotides: 7. The CDR3 sequence: CSARARLAGNPYNEQFF. CDR3 DNA sequence: TGCAGTGCTAGAGCTCGACTAGCGGGGAACCCCTACAATGAGCAGTTCTTC.

This clonotype was counted many times. This sequence joins TRBV5-5 and TRBJ2-3; perhaps D is TRBD1 or TRBD2 (6 bases each). V was trimmed by 1 base and J by 5 bases, leaving 11 bases between them. The germline CDR1 and CDR2 sequences are SGHKS and YYEKEE (reference sequence). The CDR3 runs 14 residues. CDR3 nucleotide sequence: TGTGCCAGCAGCTTGTCCGGGGGCGGAGATACGCAGTATTTT. Protein sequence: CASSLSGGGDTQYF.

This clonotype was recorded at least ten times. This chain links TRBV24-1 with TRBJ1-1, with D hard to call. This CDR3 comprises 13 residues. Germline CDR1 is KGHDR and CDR2 is SFDVKD. V lost 5 bases to trimming and J lost 5 bases, with 11 bases between them. CDR3 protein: CATSGNQGTEAFF. The CDR3 nucleotides are TGTGCCACCAGTGGCAACCAAGGTACTGAAGCTTTCTTT.

The chain carries TRBV15 and TRBJ1-4, with D possibly matching TRBD1 (5 bases). Germline V CDR1 and CDR2: LNHNV, YYDKDF (reference sequence). The CDR3 consists of 16 residues. Trimming stripped 4 bases from V and 0 bases from J, with 12 bases between. Here the CDR3 reads CATSTGTGSTNEKLFF. As DNA, the CDR3 is TGTGCCACCAGCACCGGGACCGGATCAACTAATGAAAAACTGTTTTTT.

V and J are TRBV11-2 and TRBJ2-2, with TRBD1 as a possible D gene (6 bases). This CDR3 has 15 residues. Trimming shortened V by 5 bases and J by 4 bases, and 14 bases separated the two germline ends. CDR1 and CDR2 from the germline V gene are SGHAT and FQNNGV. CDR3 coding DNA: TGTGCCAGCAGCCCCGGGACAATGCCCACCGGGGAGCTGTTTTTT. Amino acid sequence: CASSPGTMPTGELFF.

The chain carries TRBV12-3 or TRBV12-4 and TRBJ2-2; D remains ambiguous. CDR3 length equals 14 residues. V was cut by 6 bases and J by 4 bases, with 12 bases left in between. The CDR3 region has the DNA TGTGCCAGCAGACCTGGGATTCCCACCGGGGAGCTGTTTTTT. The encoded protein is CASRPGIPTGELFF.

This chain connects TRBV30 to TRBJ2-7; D may be TRBD1 (6 bases). With 3 bases removed from V and 2 bases from J, the gap between germline ends came to 11 bases. Looked up from germline, CDR1 is GTSNPN and CDR2 is SVGIG (reference sequence). The CDR3 extends over 13 amino acids. The CDR3 nucleotides read TGTGCCTGGAGACCGGGACACCCCTACGAGCAGTACTTC. Encoded protein: CAWRPGHPYEQYF.

The chain combines TRBV20-1 with TRBJ2-1; no firm D call. CDR1 is DFQATT, CDR2 SNEGSKA, per germline (reference sequence). V was trimmed by 6 bases and J by 1 base, leaving 16 bases between them. The CDR3 runs to 15 residues. The CDR3 here is CSATITPWSYNEQFF. In nucleotides, the CDR3 is TGCAGTGCCACTATAACACCGTGGTCCTACAATGAGCAGTTCTTC.

The chain joins TRBV4-1 to TRBJ2-5, with a possible D match to TRBD1 (6 bases). V was pared by 1 base and J by 4 bases, with 16 bases between. Germline CDR1 is MGHRA and CDR2 is YSYEKL. CDR3 length: 16 residues. CDR3 bases: TGCGCCAGCAGCCAAGGGGACACCGTTTGGAGAGAGACCCAGTACTTC. Its translation is CASSQGDTVWRETQYF.

The chain joins TRBV28 to TRBJ2-1, with D unresolved. V was clipped by 8 bases and J by 9 bases, with 20 bases between them. CDR1 and CDR2 from the germline V gene are MDHEN and SYDVKM. CDR3 length equals 14 residues. CDR3 in amino acids: CASLKRPGATEQFF. In DNA, the CDR3 is TGTGCCAGCCTCAAGAGGCCGGGTGCAACTGAGCAGTTCTTC.

This clonotype was found a few times. The chain is built from TRBV15 and TRBJ2-7; 7 positions agree with TRBD1. CDR1 is LNHNV and CDR2 is YYDKDF in the germline V gene (reference sequence). After removal of 5 bases from V and 0 bases from J, the junction contained 7 bases not matched to a gene. The CDR3 length is 15 residues. In DNA form, the CDR3 reads TGTGCCACCAGCGAAGGACAGGTCTTCTCCTACGAGCAGTACTTC. This codes for CATSEGQVFSYEQYF.

This clonotype was seen once. This rearrangement joins TRBV7-3 to TRBJ2-1; unclear D gene. Trimming removed 2 bases from V and 6 bases from J, with 8 bases in between. The CDR3 has 13 residues. Germline assignment: CDR1 SGHTA and CDR2 FQGTGA. In DNA form, the CDR3 reads TGTGCCAGCAGCTTAGTTGGGTCCAATGAGCAGTTCTTC. Translated, it gives CASSLVGSNEQFF.

The J gene is TRBJ2-3, the V gene TRBV5-4, with D possibly TRBD2 on 6 matching bases. Trimming removed 0 bases from V and 0 bases from J, with 14 bases in between. This CDR3 is built from 17 residues. CDR1 SGHNT and CDR2 YYREEE come from the germline V gene (reference sequence). The DNA of the CDR3 is TGTGCCAGCAGCTTGGCCAAGACTAGTCCTAGCACAGATACGCAGTATTTT. This sequence encodes CASSLAKTSPSTDTQYF.

J is TRBJ2-7 and V is TRBV10-3; unclear D gene. This CDR3 has 17 residues. Per the germline V gene, CDR1 is ENHRY and CDR2 is SYGVKD. The germline V and J ends were trimmed by 6 bases and 2 bases, with 23 bases remaining between them. The CDR3 reads CAIRGADGKKGTYEQYF. The CDR3 DNA reads TGTGCCATCAGGGGCGCGGACGGAAAGAAAGGGACCTACGAGCAGTACTTC.

This chain connects TRBV12-3 or TRBV12-4 to TRBJ2-1; 13 bases are a match to TRBD2. This CDR3 region has 15 residues. The ends lost 10 bases at V and 4 bases at J; junction bases unmatched: 7. The CDR3 bases are TGTGCCACAGGACTAGCGGGGGTTATTTACAATGAGCAGTTCTTC. Translating it yields CATGLAGVIYNEQFF.

The sample holds a few counts of this clonotype. V is TRBV7-9 and J is TRBJ2-1; D is unresolved. Trimming left V 0 bases short and J 10 bases short, with 13 bases between. CDR1 is SEHNR and CDR2 is FQNEAQ in the germline V gene (reference sequence). The CDR3 spans 14 residues. The CDR3 nucleotides are TGTGCCAGCAGCTTAGCCCGGCTACAATTGGAGCAGTTCTTC. This codes for CASSLARLQLEQFF. The variable domain in full, completed from reference TRBV7-9 and TRBJ2-1, reads DTGVSQNPRHKITKRGQNVTFRCDPISEHNRLYWYRQTLGQGPEFLTYFQNEAQLEKSRLLSDRFSAERPKGSFSTLEIQRTEQGDSAMYLCASSLARLQLEQFFGPGTRLTVL.

The chain has TRBV6-5 and TRBJ1-2; TRBD1 aligns across 7 bases. V trimming: 0 bases; J trimming: 7 bases; junction bases outside the gene matches: 8. This CDR3 is built from 15 residues. Germline V lookup: CDR1 MNHEY, CDR2 SVGAGI. The DNA for the CDR3 is TGTGCCAGCAGTTACTCGAACCAGGGGGGTGCTGGCTACACCTTC. Translation gives CASSYSNQGGAGYTF.

There are a few counts of this clonotype. V is TRBV27 and J is TRBJ1-6, with a possible D match to TRBD1 (5 bases). Per the germline V gene, CDR1 is MNHEY and CDR2 is SMNVEV (reference sequence). This CDR3 region has 17 residues. The V end lost 5 bases, the J end lost 10 bases, and 24 bases lay between the germline ends. This chain's CDR3 is CASSHSLGDLPESPLHF. The CDR3 DNA follows: TGTGCCAGCAGTCACTCCCTTGGGGACTTGCCCGAGTCACCCCTCCACTTT.

This chain uses TRBV7-8 with TRBJ2-3; D is unclear. From germline, CDR1 is SGHVS and CDR2 FQNEAQ. This CDR3 spans 15 amino acids. V was clipped by 3 bases and J by 0 bases, with 10 bases between them. This CDR3 is CASSFRLLSTDTQYF. CDR3 nucleotide sequence: TGTGCCAGCAGCTTCCGGCTCCTGAGCACAGATACGCAGTATTTT.

This sequence joins TRBV4-3 and TRBJ2-2; D may be TRBD1 (5 bases). V was pared by 0 bases and J by 6 bases, with 8 bases between. Germline V gene lookup returns CDR1 LGHNA and CDR2 YSLEER. This CDR3 spans 14 amino acids. The CDR3 nucleotides read TGCGCCAGCAGCCAAGAAACAGGAGCCGGGGAGCTGTTTTTT. Protein product: CASSQETGAGELFF.